These 11 T cell receptor beta chains originate from one sample sequenced in a study of human T cells and chemical hapten exposure. The time point: patch test 1, 2 weeks after DPC sensitization. Sample treatment: therapeutic diphenylcyclopropenone sensitization with weekly scalp DPC. Each CDR3 protein gets one entry after TCRdb re-called the RACE reads with MiXCR. The sample lists 300,000 to 450,000 distinct CDR3 sequences, 4% to 5.5% seen once, with 2% to 2.5% in the top ten. Sequenced material: whole blood, taken in connection with sensitization to the hapten diphenylcyclopropenone (DPC). These receptors all come from a woman aged 45-59 years with alopecia areata. Some clones in this sample may be carry-over from other donors' samples.

The V gene is TRBV7-9, the J gene TRBJ2-7; the D is unclear. Germline lookup yields CDR1 SEHNR and CDR2 FQNEAQ (reference sequence). V lost 5 bases, J lost 3 bases, and 14 bases lay in between. The CDR3 runs 14 residues. As DNA, the CDR3 is TGTGCCAGCAGCCCCCGAGGCGAGTACTACGAGCAGTACTTC. It translates to CASSPRGEYYEQYF. The full variable domain, with the rest looked up from reference TRBV7-9 and TRBJ2-7, is DTGVSQNPRHKITKRGQNVTFRCDPISEHNRLYWYRQTLGQGPEFLTYFQNEAQLEKSRLLSDRFSAERPKGSFSTLEIQRTEQGDSAMYLCASSPRGEYYEQYFGPGTRLTVT.

This clonotype was observed at least ten times. The rearrangement uses TRBV3-1 and TRBJ1-5; 7 bases align to TRBD1. Per germline, CDR1 LGHDT and CDR2 YNNKEL (reference sequence). This CDR3 is 18 amino acids long. Germline trimming cut 2 bases from V and 7 bases from J; bases unmatched to any gene: 17. The CDR3 DNA reads TGTGCCAGCAGCCAAATCCCACCCCGACAGGGATACGGACAGCCCCAGCATTTT. Translation: CASSQIPPRQGYGQPQHF.

The sample holds many counts of this clonotype. The genes are TRBV5-1 and TRBJ2-6; 7 bases match TRBD1. The germline V gene has CDR1 SGHRS and CDR2 YFSETQ. The CDR3 is 17 amino acids. The junction had 10 bases not matched to a gene; V was cut back by 7 bases and J by 0 bases. CDR3 amino acids: CASAKRTGLSGANVLTF. CDR3 nucleotides: TGCGCCAGCGCGAAAAGGACAGGCCTCTCTGGGGCCAACGTCCTGACTTTC.

This clonotype has ten or more counts. The chain carries TRBV7-9 and TRBJ1-1; D remains unclear. V was trimmed by 7 bases and J by 1 base, leaving 10 bases between them. The CDR3 is 13 residues long. The germline V gene encodes CDR1 SEHNR and CDR2 FQNEAQ (reference sequence). The CDR3 is CASTPPPNTEAFF. DNA of the CDR3: TGTGCCAGCACGCCCCCACCGAACACTGAAGCTTTCTTT.

Ten or more counts support this clonotype. The chain carries TRBV4-1 and TRBJ2-7, with 12 bases fitting TRBD2. CDR3 size: 16 residues. Unmatched junction bases numbered 5, after V lost 3 bases and J lost 2 bases. CDR1 MGHRA and CDR2 YSYEKL come from the germline V gene. The CDR3 reads CASSQTGLAGPYEQYF. The CDR3 coding sequence is TGCGCCAGCAGCCAGACAGGACTAGCGGGACCCTACGAGCAGTACTTC.

This clonotype turned up a few times. The V call is TRBV12-3 or TRBV12-4, the J call TRBJ2-7; TRBD1 aligns across 9 bases. J lost 10 bases, V lost 6 bases, and 10 bases had no gene match. The CDR3 is made up of 13 amino acids. The CDR3 protein is CASSAGTGFSQYF. In DNA form, the CDR3 reads TGTGCCAGCAGCGCCGGGACAGGGTTTTCCCAGTACTTC.

Ten or more counts support this clonotype. The rearrangement links TRBV21-1 to TRBJ1-1; TRBD1 reflects the table's D call only, with no check against the DNA. TRBV21-1 is a documented pseudogene. The CDR3 consists of 14 residues. DNA of the CDR3: TGTGCCAGCAGCAAACAGGGAACGAACACTGAAGCTTTCTTT. Protein: CASSKQGTNTEAFF.

V is TRBV7-6 and J is TRBJ2-5; D unresolved. Trimming stripped 7 bases from V and 2 bases from J, with 14 bases between. The CDR3 is 14 amino acids. Germline V gene sequence: CDR1 SGHVS, CDR2 FNYEAQ. The CDR3 protein is CASTVTVIQETQYF. CDR3 sequence (DNA): TGTGCCAGCACCGTCACGGTTATACAAGAGACCCAGTACTTC. The full variable domain, completed using reference TRBV7-6 and TRBJ2-5, is GAGVSQSPRYKVTKRGQDVALRCDPISGHVSLYWYRQALGQGPEFLTYFNYEAQQDKSGLPNDRFSAERPEGSISTLTIQRTEQRDSAMYRCASTVTVIQETQYFGPGTRLLVL.

This clonotype was recorded many times. The V gene is TRBV28, the J gene TRBJ2-5; D remains ambiguous. The CDR3 has 12 residues. The germline CDR1 and CDR2 sequences are MDHEN and SYDVKM. Between the trimmed V and J ends, which lost 3 bases and 2 bases, there was a span of 4 bases. CDR3 in DNA: TGTGCCAGCAGTTTCAGGCAAGAGACCCAGTACTTC. Protein sequence: CASSFRQETQYF.

About this clonotype: A single base separates this from a much larger clone, so it may be a read error. The V and J genes are TRBV7-3 and TRBJ1-2, with a tentative D call TRBD1 (5 bases). This CDR3 has 13 amino acids. Between the trimmed V and J ends, which lost 1 base and 3 bases, there was a span of 6 bases. Germline loops: CDR1 SGHTA, CDR2 FQGTGA. This CDR3 reads CASSLRGDYGYTF. The CDR3 nucleotides read TGTGCCAGCAGCTTAAGGGGGGACTATGGCTACACCTTC.

This clonotype has a handful of counts. The gene calls are TRBV6-5 and TRBJ1-2, with D possibly TRBD1 on 5 matching bases. Germline V CDR1 and CDR2: MNHEY, SVGAGI. Trimming cost V 7 bases and J 4 bases, with 16 bases left between them. The CDR3 spans 14 residues. CDR3 protein: CASTNGGGAYGYTF. The CDR3 DNA reads TGTGCCAGCACCAACGGGGGAGGGGCCTATGGCTACACCTTC.